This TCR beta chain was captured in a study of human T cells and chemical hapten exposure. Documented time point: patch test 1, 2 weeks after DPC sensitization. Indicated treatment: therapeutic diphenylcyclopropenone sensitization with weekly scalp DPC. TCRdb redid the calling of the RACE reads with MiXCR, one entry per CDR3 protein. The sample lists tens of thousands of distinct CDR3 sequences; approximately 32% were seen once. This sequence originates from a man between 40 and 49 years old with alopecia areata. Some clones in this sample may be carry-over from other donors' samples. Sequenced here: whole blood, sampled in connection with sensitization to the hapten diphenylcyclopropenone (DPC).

CDR3: CASSEAPSLGTYEQYF. Written as DNA, the CDR3 is TGTGCCAGCAGTGAAGCCCCCAGTCTGGGGACCTACGAGCAGTACTTC. The V and J genes are TRBV2 and TRBJ2-7; D ambiguous. The CDR3 loop spans 16 amino acids. V was shortened by 0 bases and J by 2 bases, with 14 bases between the two germline ends. Germline lookup yields CDR1 SNHLY and CDR2 FYNNEI.